A single sample is the source of the 24 T cell receptor beta chains below, sequenced in a study of cytomegalovirus exposure and HLA in healthy donors (dated by TCRdb to about 2017). Libraries were built with the immunoSEQ multiplex PCR assay. For the multiplex PCR, a mixture combining 60 forward primers for TCR Vbeta segments and 13 reverse primers for TCR Jbeta segments was used. TCRdb obtained this table from immuneACCESS and retained in-frame rearrangements with V and J assigned. These tables miss some clones; where compared with another copy, unresolved V genes account for less than half of the shortfall, and the remainder is unexplained. The sample contains 150,000 to 200,000 clones, around 68% of them found a single time. The ten largest make up roughly 1.5% of the sample. The specimen sequenced was PBMCs. These receptors all stem from a middle-aged man in good health and CMV-seronegative.

CDR3 bases: TGCGCCAGCAGCCGGAGCGCGAGCTCCTACAATGAGCAGTTCTTC. Translating it yields CASSRSASSYNEQFF. V is TRBV5-1 and J is TRBJ2-1; no firm D call. CDR1 is SGHRS, CDR2 YFSETQ, per germline. This CDR3 is 15 amino acids long. Trimming took off 4 bases at V and 0 bases at J, with 11 bases between the two ends.

The gene calls are TRBV6-5 and TRBJ1-1; 7 bases align to TRBD1. The trim removed 5 bases at V and 4 bases at J, leaving 7 bases unmatched. The CDR3 length is 14 residues. Germline assignment: CDR1 MNHEY and CDR2 SVGAGI. CDR3: CASSTRRGLTEAFF. The CDR3 DNA is TGTGCCAGCAGTACCAGGAGGGGGCTCACTGAAGCTTTCTTT.

This chain links TRBV25-1 with TRBJ1-3, with 8 positions matching TRBD1. Per germline, CDR1 MGHDK and CDR2 SYGVNS. The CDR3 sequence is 14 residues long. Trimming took 6 bases from V and 3 from J; bases not matched to a gene: 4. The CDR3 region is CASRQGVGGNTIYF. The CDR3, as DNA: TGTGCCAGCAGACAGGGGGTTGGTGGAAACACCATATATTTT.

The rearrangement joins TRBV5-1 to TRBJ2-3, with TRBD1 matching over 9 bases. This CDR3 comprises 15 residues. Trimming cost V 3 bases and J 2 bases; bases outside gene matches: 4. Germline CDR1 and CDR2: SGHRS and YFSETQ. The CDR3 region has the DNA TGCGCCAGCAGCTCGTGGACAGGGGACACAGATACGCAGTATTTT. It yields the protein CASSSWTGDTDTQYF. The variable domain in full, with the rest retrieved from reference TRBV5-1 and TRBJ2-3, is KAGVTQTPRYLIKTRGQQVTLSCSPISGHRSVSWYQQTPGQGLQFLFEYFSETQRNKGNFPGRFSGRQFSNSRSEMNVSTLELGDSALYLCASSSWTGDTDTQYFGPGTRLTVL.

V and J are TRBV6-6 and TRBJ1-2; possibly TRBD1 for D (6 bases). The germline V and J ends were trimmed by 2 bases and 0 bases, with 10 bases remaining between them. This CDR3 comprises 15 residues. Germline V CDR1 and CDR2: MNHNY, SVGAGI (reference sequence). The DNA for the CDR3 is TGTGCCAGCAGTTACGCCGGACAGTCTAACTATGGCTACACCTTC. Translated: CASSYAGQSNYGYTF.

CDR3 DNA: TGTGCCAGCAGCTCACAGGGTCACTCTGGAAACACCATATATTTT. Amino acids: CASSSQGHSGNTIYF. The J gene is TRBJ1-3, the V gene TRBV7-9; perhaps TRBD1 as D (6 bases). V lost 4 bases and J lost 0, with 10 bases in between. CDR1 is SEHNR and CDR2 is FQNEAQ in the germline V gene (reference sequence). CDR3 length equals 15 residues.

V gene TRBV6-5 combines with J gene TRBJ1-4, with TRBD1 as a possible D gene (5 bases). Germline V gene lookup returns CDR1 MNHEY and CDR2 SVGAGI. Between the trimmed V and J ends, which lost 0 bases and 8 bases, there was a span of 13 bases. The CDR3 contains 15 residues. The CDR3: CASSYSTRGYEKLFF. The DNA for the CDR3 is TGTGCCAGCAGTTACTCGACAAGGGGATACGAAAAACTGTTTTTT.

The chain recombines TRBV28 with TRBJ1-3; D may be TRBD1 (6 bases). The germline V gene has CDR1 MDHEN and CDR2 SYDVKM. With 6 bases removed from V and 0 bases from J, the gap between germline ends came to 21 bases. This CDR3 spans 18 amino acids. For the CDR3, the DNA is TGTGCCAGCAGACTCGAATGGGGAGGGGGAAGCTCTGGAAACACCATATATTTT. Translated: CASRLEWGGGSSGNTIYF.

The chain has TRBV4-3 and TRBJ2-5; possibly TRBD1 for D (5 bases). CDR3 size: 14 residues. The germline V gene encodes CDR1 LGHNA and CDR2 YSLEER. V was pared by 4 bases and J by 7 bases, with 16 bases between. Here the CDR3 reads CASSPSTESGTQYF. The CDR3 bases are TGCGCCAGCAGCCCGTCGACAGAGTCGGGGACCCAGTACTTC.

The chain joins TRBV6-6 to TRBJ1-4, with 7 positions matching TRBD1. J lost 5 bases, V lost 6 bases, and 6 bases had no gene match. The germline V gene encodes CDR1 MNHNY and CDR2 SVGAGI (reference sequence). This CDR3 comprises 14 residues. The CDR3 DNA is TGTGCCAGCAGCCGGACAGGTGCAAATGAAAAACTGTTTTTT. It codes for CASSRTGANEKLFF.

The chain's CDR3 is CASSVQGLHEQYF. DNA for the CDR3: TGTGCCAGTAGTGTCCAGGGTCTTCACGAGCAGTACTTC. The V call is TRBV19, the J call TRBJ2-7, with D tentatively TRBD1 (5 bases). CDR1 and CDR2 (germline): LNHDA, SQIVND (reference sequence). The CDR3 runs to 13 residues. V was trimmed by 5 bases and J by 5 bases, leaving 13 bases between them.

The V call is TRBV6-5, the J call TRBJ1-2; TRBD1 is a possible D gene (5 bases). V was clipped by 0 bases and J by 6 bases, with 11 bases between them. CDR1 and CDR2 (germline): MNHEY, SVGAGI. The CDR3 is 14 residues long. CDR3 in amino acids: CASSYSHPGDGYTF. DNA of the CDR3: TGTGCCAGCAGTTACTCCCACCCGGGGGATGGCTACACCTTC.

The V call is TRBV4-2, the J call TRBJ2-2; 12 nucleotides match TRBD1. V shed 3 bases and J 4 bases; nucleotides not matched to a gene: 3. The CDR3 is made up of 16 amino acids. The germline V gene has CDR1 LGHNA and CDR2 YNFKEQ. CDR3 region: CASSQGQGASTGELFF. In DNA, the CDR3 is TGTGCCAGCAGCCAGGGACAGGGGGCGAGCACCGGGGAGCTGTTTTTT.

This rearrangement joins TRBV7-6 to TRBJ2-2, with 7 nucleotides matching TRBD1. The CDR3 spans 14 residues. CDR1 SGHVS and CDR2 FNYEAQ come from the germline V gene. V dropped 1 base and J dropped 7; count of bases not matched to a gene: 3. The CDR3: CASSLDTGVGELFF. As DNA, the CDR3 is TGTGCCAGCAGCTTAGATACAGGGGTCGGGGAGCTGTTTTTT.

V and J are TRBV6-4 and TRBJ1-1; D is unclear. CDR1 and CDR2 (germline): MRHNA, SNTAGT. The CDR3 is 15 amino acids. V shed 7 bases and J shed 0 bases, with 15 bases lying between them. This CDR3 reads CASTPTPGLNTEAFF. In DNA form, the CDR3 reads TGTGCCAGCACCCCAACCCCGGGGTTGAACACTGAAGCTTTCTTT.

The chain carries TRBV6-1 and TRBJ2-2; no clear D gene. The germline V gene has CDR1 MNHNS and CDR2 SASEGT. The length of the CDR3 is 13 residues. The V and J ends lost 2 bases and 7 bases respectively, with 8 bases between them. In nucleotides, the CDR3 is TGTGCCAGCAGTGAACGAGAAGACGGGGAGCTGTTTTTT. It yields the protein CASSEREDGELFF.

This clone was observed a handful of times. V usage is TRBV11-2 and J usage is TRBJ2-2, with D maybe TRBD2 (5 bases). This CDR3 has 17 amino acids. Trimming pared 1 base from V and 5 bases from J, leaving 17 bases between. Germline lookup yields CDR1 SGHAT and CDR2 FQNNGV. CDR3 in amino acids: CASSLGPPRVKTGELFF. As DNA, the CDR3 is TGTGCCAGCAGCTTAGGCCCCCCGAGGGTAAAAACCGGGGAGCTGTTTTTT.

The chain combines TRBV6-1 with TRBJ2-5; D is unclear. From germline, CDR1 is MNHNS and CDR2 SASEGT. This CDR3 region has 12 residues. Trimming cost V 5 bases and J 1 base, with 5 bases left between them. The CDR3 here is CASSPFQETQYF. CDR3 DNA sequence: TGTGCCAGCAGTCCCTTCCAAGAGACCCAGTACTTC.

The chain carries TRBV11-2 and TRBJ2-2; D is unresolved. The CDR3 has 15 residues. Per germline, CDR1 SGHAT and CDR2 FQNNGV. Trimming took 1 base from V and 1 from J, leaving 7 bases between them. The CDR3 nucleotides read TGTGCCAGCAGCTTAGTTGCAGGGAACACCGGGGAGCTGTTTTTT. This encodes CASSLVAGNTGELFF. The entire variable domain, with the rest obtained from reference TRBV11-2 and TRBJ2-2, is as follows: EAGVAQSPRYKIIEKRQSVAFWCNPISGHATLYWYQQILGQGPKLLIQFQNNGVVDDSQLPKDRFSAERLKGVDSTLKIQPAKLEDSAVYLCASSLVAGNTGELFFGEGSRLTVL.

V and J are TRBV5-1 and TRBJ1-2, with a tentative D call TRBD1 (5 bases). Trimming took 3 bases from V and 4 from J, leaving 10 bases between them. This CDR3 spans 13 amino acids. From germline, CDR1 is SGHRS and CDR2 YFSETQ. CDR3 residues: CASSSGRGYGYTF. CDR3 DNA sequence: TGCGCCAGCAGCTCAGGGAGGGGCTATGGCTACACCTTC.

This clone has only one observation. V is TRBV5-5 and J is TRBJ1-2; 12 bases match TRBD1. Trimming cost V 4 bases and J 8 bases; bases outside gene matches: 6. The CDR3 is 14 amino acids. Germline assignment: CDR1 SGHKS and CDR2 YYEKEE (reference sequence). Written as DNA, the CDR3 is TGTGCCAGCAGCATGGGACAGGGGGCGGACGGCTACACCTTC. It specifies CASSMGQGADGYTF.

This sequence joins TRBV5-1 and TRBJ1-3; 11 bases fit TRBD1. Germline loops: CDR1 SGHRS, CDR2 YFSETQ. V dropped 4 bases and J dropped 4; count of bases not matched to a gene: 7. This CDR3 contains 16 residues. The CDR3 coding sequence is TGCGCCAGCAGCCAAGGACAGGGGGCGTCAGGAAACACCATATATTTT. Translation: CASSQGQGASGNTIYF. Supplemented by reference TRBV5-1 and TRBJ1-3, the full variable domain reads KAGVTQTPRYLIKTRGQQVTLSCSPISGHRSVSWYQQTPGQGLQFLFEYFSETQRNKGNFPGRFSGRQFSNSRSEMNVSTLELGDSALYLCASSQGQGASGNTIYFGEGSWLTVV.

V usage is TRBV6-5 and J usage is TRBJ1-2; the D gene is possibly TRBD1 (6 bases). The V gene lost 5 bases and the J gene lost 5 bases, with 9 bases spanning the gap. The CDR3 is 12 amino acids. Germline V lookup: CDR1 MNHEY, CDR2 SVGAGI. CDR3 region: CASSRRGYGYTF. CDR3 in DNA: TGTGCCAGCAGTCGAAGGGGGTATGGCTACACCTTC.

This clone has more than one count but fewer than ten. J is TRBJ1-1 and V is TRBV18; D ambiguous. Germline CDR1 KGHSH, CDR2 LQKENI. The ends were cut back, 3 bases at V and 1 base at J, with 12 bases in the middle. The CDR3 sequence is 15 residues long. CDR3 loop: CASSPRQDPNTEAFF. The CDR3, as DNA: TGTGCCAGCTCACCTCGACAAGATCCGAACACTGAAGCTTTCTTT. Drawing the rest from reference TRBV18 and TRBJ1-1, the complete variable domain is NAGVMQNPRHLVRRRGQEARLRCSPMKGHSHVYWYRQLPEEGLKFMVYLQKENIIDESGMPKERFSAEFPKEGPSILRIQQVVRGDSAAYFCASSPRQDPNTEAFFGQGTRLTVV.